This T cell receptor (beta chain) was sequenced during a study of blood T cell repertoires in COVID-19. Only in-frame clones appear in the TCRdb table, and some are missing; sequencing was by immunoSEQ multiplex PCR. Of approximately 300,000 clones in the sample, 85% were seen once. The clonotype comes from a woman between 45 and 60 years old with active or convalescent COVID-19. The specimen sequenced was peripheral blood.

CDR3 coding DNA: TGTGCCAGCAGCCCGGATGGGAGCCCCACAGATACGCAGTATTTT. It encodes CASSPDGSPTDTQYF. The rearrangement joins TRBV3-1 (or the pseudogene TRBV3-2) to TRBJ2-3; the D gene is possibly TRBD2 (5 bases). CDR1 and CDR2 (germline): LGHDT, YNNKEL (reference sequence). The V end was cut by 4 bases, the J end by 2 bases, with 13 bases between. This CDR3 has 15 residues.